What follows are 30 T cell receptor beta chains derived from one specimen sequenced in a study of blood T cells in healthy people across ages. Using a J-beta primer mix together with a sample-barcoded 5' primer, a second PCR was run for roughly 6 to 11 cycles. In TCRdb, the 5' RACE reads were re-called with MiXCR into one record per CDR3 protein. The table shows approximately 790,000 distinct CDR3 sequences, with around two thirds occurring only once. Sequencing used blood. The receptors come from a young man in good health.

This clonotype appeared a few times. The chain joins TRBV10-3 to TRBJ2-1, with 7 bases aligning to TRBD1. Trimming at V came to 6 bases and at J to 11 bases, leaving 10 bases not matched to a gene. This CDR3 contains 13 residues. Germline values: CDR1 ENHRY, CDR2 SYGVKD. The CDR3, as DNA: TGTGCCATCAGCGCGACAGGGCCAGGGCAGCAGTTCTTC. Translated: CAISATGPGQQFF.

V gene TRBV7-2 combines with J gene TRBJ2-5; 7 nucleotides match TRBD2. TRBJ2-7 matches the DNA end more closely, so the J call is doubtful. This CDR3 is 15 amino acids long. CDR1 is SGHTA and CDR2 is FQGNSA in the germline V gene. This CDR3 reads CASSLIPLAVYEQYF. In DNA, the CDR3 is TGTGCCAGCAGCTTAATTCCCCTAGCGGTTTACGAGCAGTACTTC.

V gene TRBV12-3 or TRBV12-4 combines with J gene TRBJ2-5; 7 nucleotides match TRBD1. CDR3 length: 16 amino acids. The V segment lost 5 bases and the J segment 2 bases; nucleotides outside the gene matches: 11. CDR3 bases: TGTGCCAGCAGTCTCGGACAGGCCAAACCTCAAGAGACCCAGTACTTC. Residues: CASSLGQAKPQETQYF.

V is TRBV7-8 and J is TRBJ2-5; 10 bases map to TRBD1. J gave up 1 base and V 6 bases, and 5 bases lay outside the gene matches. This CDR3 has 15 residues. The germline V gene has CDR1 SGHVS and CDR2 FQNEAQ. This chain's CDR3 is CASSTGTGAQETQYF. Written as DNA, the CDR3 is TGTGCCAGCAGTACCGGGACAGGGGCCCAAGAGACCCAGTACTTC.

The V gene is TRBV4-3, the J gene TRBJ2-7; 8 bases map to TRBD2. The V gene end was trimmed by 3 bases and the J gene end by 0 bases; junction bases not matched to a gene: 7. The CDR3 length is 16 residues. Germline assignment: CDR1 LGHNA and CDR2 YSLEER. The CDR3 sequence: CASSQGSGASSYEQYF. Here the CDR3 DNA reads TGCGCCAGCAGCCAGGGTAGCGGGGCCAGCTCCTACGAGCAGTACTTC.

This clonotype turned up a few times. The junction differs from germline at one of its ends, possibly a read error. This chain uses TRBV20-1 with TRBJ2-1; D might be TRBD2 (5 bases). The CDR3 length is 15 residues. Germline V CDR1 and CDR2: DFQATT, SNEGSKA (reference sequence). CDR3 DNA: TGCAGTGCTAGAGATACGGGTAGCGTTTACAATGAGCAGTTCTTT. Amino acid sequence: CSARDTGSVYNEQFF.

This clonotype was seen ten or more times. This chain links TRBV7-2 with TRBJ2-7, with a weak D call TRBD2 (6 bases). The CDR3 is made up of 14 amino acids. Germline V CDR1 and CDR2: SGHTA, FQGNSA. V lost 1 base to trimming and J lost 6 bases, with 13 bases between them. DNA for the CDR3: TGTGCCAGCAGCTTAGGGCGAACTAGCTTCGAGCAGTACTTC. This encodes CASSLGRTSFEQYF.

This chain uses TRBV4-3 with TRBJ1-1; D might be TRBD1 (5 bases). The V end lost 4 bases, the J end lost 4 bases, and 16 bases lay between the germline ends. CDR1 LGHNA and CDR2 YSLEER come from the germline V gene. This CDR3 is built from 15 residues. CDR3 sequence reads: CASSPGLPVGTEAFF. CDR3 coding DNA: TGCGCCAGCAGCCCGGGACTCCCAGTGGGCACTGAAGCTTTCTTT.

As for this clonotype: The germline gene is not matched at one end of the junction; a read error may be the cause. This chain links TRBV10-3 with TRBJ2-5; the D gene is possibly TRBD1 (5 bases). CDR3 length: 17 amino acids. In germline, CDR1 is ENHRY, CDR2 SYGVKD. The CDR3 DNA reads as TGTGCCGTCAGGGATCCCCTCGACGGAGCAAACCAAGAGACCCAGTACTTC. As protein: CAVRDPLDGANQETQYF.

The CDR3 sequence is CASSSPGGPMNTEAFF. Written as DNA, the CDR3 is TGTGCCAGCAGTTCCCCAGGGGGGCCCATGAACACTGAAGCTTTCTTT. V usage is TRBV28 and J usage is TRBJ1-1; TRBD1 matches at 7 bases. CDR1 MDHEN and CDR2 SYDVKM come from the germline V gene. Trimming at V came to 4 bases and at J to 0 bases, leaving 8 bases not matched to a gene. CDR3 length equals 16 residues.

Regarding this clonotype: No DNA is shown, since the ends of the CDR3 on it are uncertain; the CDR3 is the one TCRdb lists. The gene calls are TRBV20-1 and TRBJ1-1. Germline V gene data show CDR1 as DFQATT and CDR2 as SNEGSKA (reference sequence). Ends included, the CDR3 has 20 residues. This CDR3 reads CSATRPESEQYFGPGTEAFF.

The V gene is TRBV12-3 or TRBV12-4, the J gene TRBJ2-5; the D is unclear. This CDR3 spans 13 amino acids. V lost 6 bases to trimming and J lost 8 bases, with 16 bases between them. The CDR3 loop is CASSSGSRQTQYF. The CDR3 DNA reads as TGTGCCAGCAGCTCCGGATCGCGCCAAACCCAGTACTTC.

Only one count was recorded for this clonotype. V gene TRBV13 combines with J gene TRBJ2-5; the match to TRBD2 covers 8 bases. CDR1 is PRHDT and CDR2 is FYEKMQ in the germline V gene (reference sequence). There are 14 residues in the CDR3. Losses at the gene ends were 5 bases for V and 4 bases for J; bases not matched to a gene: 6. Here the CDR3 reads CASSPREGVETQYF. CDR3 bases: TGTGCCAGCAGCCCCCGGGAGGGGGTAGAGACCCAGTACTTC.

The J gene is TRBJ2-3, the V gene TRBV7-2; the D is unclear. This CDR3 spans 13 amino acids. V lost 5 bases and J lost 4, with 10 bases in between. Germline CDR1 is SGHTA and CDR2 is FQGNSA. The CDR3 sequence is CASSLTYSDTQYF. The CDR3 DNA reads TGTGCCAGCAGCCTCACCTATTCAGATACGCAGTATTTT.

The gene calls are TRBV9 and TRBJ1-1; D may be TRBD1 (5 bases). Germline CDR1 SGDLS, CDR2 YYNGEE. V was trimmed by 0 bases and J by 4 bases, leaving 10 bases between them. CDR3 length: 14 amino acids. CDR3 DNA: TGTGCCAGCAGCGTAGTGGGCAGGGCCACTGAAGCTTTCTTT. Amino acid sequence: CASSVVGRATEAFF.

This rearrangement joins TRBV7-9 to TRBJ2-7; D call uncertain. Deletions cut 4 bases from V and 0 bases from J, with 13 bases between. The CDR3 length is 15 residues. Germline CDR1 is SEHNR and CDR2 is FQNEAQ (reference sequence). In DNA, the CDR3 is TGTGCCAGCAGCTCGGTGGGTGGGCTCTCCTACGAGCAGTACTTC. This codes for CASSSVGGLSYEQYF.

The gene calls are TRBV6-2 or TRBV6-3 and TRBJ2-7, with 7 bases identical to TRBD1. The CDR3 consists of 14 residues. V lost 0 bases, J lost 3 bases, and 2 bases stayed unmatched. CDR1 and CDR2 from the germline V gene are MNHEY and SVGEGT. CDR3 region: CASSYSDRRYEQYF. CDR3 nucleotides: TGTGCCAGCAGTTACTCGGACAGGCGCTACGAGCAGTACTTC.

The V call is TRBV2, the J call TRBJ2-4; D may be TRBD1 or TRBD2 (5 bases each). This CDR3 is 13 amino acids long. The germline V gene has CDR1 SNHLY and CDR2 FYNNEI. Trimming cost V 10 bases and J 13 bases, with 23 bases left between them. The CDR3 is CANSRGLEEAQYF. The CDR3 DNA is TGTGCCAACTCCCGGGGCCTCGAGGAGGCCCAGTACTTC.

The V gene is TRBV4-2, the J gene TRBJ2-4; the D gene is possibly TRBD2 (5 bases). The ends were cut back, 3 bases at V and 1 base at J, with 10 bases in the middle. The CDR3 spans 15 residues. Germline CDR1 and CDR2: LGHNA and YNFKEQ. The CDR3 sequence is CASSQELGAKNIQYF. CDR3 DNA sequence: TGTGCCAGCAGCCAGGAACTAGGCGCCAAAAACATTCAGTACTTC.

A few counts support this clonotype. The chain links TRBV7-6 to TRBJ2-5, with a possible D match to TRBD1 (6 bases). Trimming pared 8 bases from V and 6 bases from J, leaving 10 bases between. Germline CDR1 reads SGHVS; CDR2 reads FNYEAQ. The CDR3 has 11 residues. CDR3 DNA: TGTGCCAGCGAAGGGGACAAGACCCAGTACTTC. Amino acids: CASEGDKTQYF. The variable domain in full, with the rest retrieved from reference TRBV7-6 and TRBJ2-5, is GAGVSQSPRYKVTKRGQDVALRCDPISGHVSLYWYRQALGQGPEFLTYFNYEAQQDKSGLPNDRFSAERPEGSISTLTIQRTEQRDSAMYRCASEGDKTQYFGPGTRLLVL.

J is TRBJ2-4 and V is TRBV10-3, with 8 positions matching TRBD2. The V and J ends lost 3 bases and 7 bases, in that order; junction bases with no gene match: 5. The CDR3 loop spans 14 amino acids. Germline values: CDR1 ENHRY, CDR2 SYGVKD. The CDR3 here is CAISDGSGGNIQYF. The CDR3 nucleotides read TGTGCCATCAGTGACGGGTCGGGGGGGAACATTCAGTACTTC.

The V gene is TRBV27, the J gene TRBJ2-1, with D unclear. V was clipped by 8 bases and J by 8 bases, with 10 bases between them. The V gene's germline CDR1 is MNHEY and CDR2 SMNVEV (reference sequence). The CDR3 extends over 11 amino acids. The CDR3 loop reads CASGLSDEQFF. CDR3 DNA sequence: TGTGCCAGCGGTCTGAGCGATGAGCAGTTCTTC.

V and J are TRBV6-5 and TRBJ2-1, with 11 bases lining up with TRBD2. V lost 0 bases and J lost 5; bases outside the gene matches: 9. Per germline, CDR1 MNHEY and CDR2 SVGAGI. CDR3 size: 18 residues. As DNA, the CDR3 is TGTGCCAGCAGTTACTCCATTCTAGCGGGGGGTAAAAACAATGAGCAGTTCTTC. Protein: CASSYSILAGGKNNEQFF.

The chain is built from TRBV10-3 and TRBJ2-1; TRBD1 matches 9 bases. The closer fit of TRBJ2-7 to the DNA end suggests the J call may be wrong. Germline assignment: CDR1 ENHRY and CDR2 SYGVKD. The CDR3 has 17 amino acids. CDR3 sequence: CAIRTSAGQGPYNEQYF. The CDR3 region has the DNA TGTGCCATCAGGACTTCAGCGGGACAGGGTCCCTACAATGAGCAGTACTTC.

The chain employs TRBV30 and TRBJ1-4; 9 bases line up with TRBD1. This CDR3 contains 14 residues. Germline CDR1 reads GTSNPN; CDR2 reads SVGIG (reference sequence). V shed 3 bases and J 7 bases; nucleotides not matched to a gene: 6. The chain's CDR3 is CAWSTGGAGEKLFF. Written as DNA, the CDR3 is TGTGCCTGGAGCACAGGGGGCGCAGGTGAAAAACTGTTTTTT.

The chain is built from TRBV2 and TRBJ2-7; TRBD1 matches at 8 bases. The DNA matches TRBJ2-5 better at its end, which makes the J call doubtful. The CDR3 runs 16 residues. Per the germline V gene, CDR1 is SNHLY and CDR2 is FYNNEI. CDR3 sequence reads: CASSYFRTGTIETQYF. For the CDR3, the DNA is TGTGCCAGCAGCTACTTCAGGACAGGGACAATCGAGACCCAGTACTTC.

J is TRBJ1-6 and V is TRBV7-2; no reliable D call. V dropped 3 bases and J dropped 9 bases, with 6 bases sitting between them. This CDR3 has 12 amino acids. CDR1 and CDR2 (germline): SGHTA, FQGNSA. The DNA of the CDR3 is TGTGCCAGCAGCTTGGCACCTTCACCCCTCCACTTT. As protein: CASSLAPSPLHF.

The rearrangement uses TRBV20-1 and TRBJ2-2; D ambiguous. This CDR3 spans 13 amino acids. Between the trimmed V and J ends, which lost 2 bases and 6 bases, there was a span of 10 bases. Germline V gene lookup returns CDR1 DFQATT and CDR2 SNEGSKA (reference sequence). The CDR3 DNA follows: TGCAGTGCTAGACAGACCGACGCCGGGGAGCTGTTTTTT. Protein sequence: CSARQTDAGELFF.

This sequence joins TRBV6-5 and TRBJ1-1, with no clear D. The CDR3 is 15 amino acids. CDR1 and CDR2 from the germline V gene are MNHEY and SVGAGI. The ends were cut back, 0 bases at V and 6 bases at J, with 14 bases in the middle. CDR3 DNA sequence: TGTGCCAGCAGTTACTCATTCGACACCGCCGCTGAAGCTTTCTTT. Translated: CASSYSFDTAAEAFF.

The chain is built from TRBV2 and TRBJ2-7; tentative D call: TRBD1 (8 bases). This CDR3 comprises 13 residues. V was shortened by 6 bases and J by 6 bases, with 15 bases between the two germline ends. Germline V gene data show CDR1 as SNHLY and CDR2 as FYNNEI. CDR3 sequence reads: CASRENRGGEQYF. The CDR3 DNA sequence: TGTGCCAGCAGGGAAAACAGGGGGGGCGAGCAGTACTTC.